This record looks at one T cell receptor (beta chain) sequence and its context. Among the patients, none had received any treatment before thyroid surgery. The data originate from a study of metastatic and nonmetastatic thyroid tumors. CDR1 is DFQATT, CDR2 SNEGSKA, per germline (reference sequence). Losses at the gene ends were 5 bases for V and 2 bases for J; bases not matched to a gene: 4. The CDR3 length is 15 residues. TCRdb re-analyzed the PCR reads using MiXCR. The sample holds thousands of clones, about a third seen once. This sequence originates from a female donor with papillary thyroid cancer or a benign thyroid nodule (not recorded which). Some clones in this sample may be carry-over from other donors' samples. Sequenced: tumor tissue. V is TRBV20-1 and J is TRBJ2-7; TRBD2 matches at 15 bases. The CDR3 reads CSAPGLAGGTYEQYF. CDR3 DNA: TGCAGTGCTCCGGGACTAGCGGGAGGCACCTACGAGCAGTACTTC.